This T cell receptor (beta chain) was identified during a study of blood T cell repertoires in COVID-19. The method was immunoSEQ multiplex PCR; TCRdb's version includes in-frame clones alone and lacks a portion of them. The sample has some 190,000 clones, about 83% seen once. The CDR3 runs to 14 residues. The germline V gene has CDR1 SGHTA and CDR2 FQGNSA. Unmatched junction bases numbered 8, after V lost 4 bases and J lost 8 bases. The sequence derives from a person between 65 and 79 years old with COVID-19, enrolled during active disease. The rearrangement joins TRBV7-2 to TRBJ1-2, with 9 bases lining up with TRBD1. The sequencing sample was made of peripheral blood. CDR3 in amino acids: CASSSQQGAWGYTF. CDR3 DNA: TGTGCCAGCAGCTCGCAACAGGGGGCTTGGGGCTACACCTTC. Based on the CDR3 plus reference TRBV7-2 and TRBJ1-2, the full variable domain is GAGVSQSPSNKVTEKGKDVELRCDPISGHTALYWYRQSLGQGLEFLIYFQGNSAPDKSGLPSDRFSAERTGGSVSTLTIQRTQQEDSAVYLCASSSQQGAWGYTFGSGTRLTVV.